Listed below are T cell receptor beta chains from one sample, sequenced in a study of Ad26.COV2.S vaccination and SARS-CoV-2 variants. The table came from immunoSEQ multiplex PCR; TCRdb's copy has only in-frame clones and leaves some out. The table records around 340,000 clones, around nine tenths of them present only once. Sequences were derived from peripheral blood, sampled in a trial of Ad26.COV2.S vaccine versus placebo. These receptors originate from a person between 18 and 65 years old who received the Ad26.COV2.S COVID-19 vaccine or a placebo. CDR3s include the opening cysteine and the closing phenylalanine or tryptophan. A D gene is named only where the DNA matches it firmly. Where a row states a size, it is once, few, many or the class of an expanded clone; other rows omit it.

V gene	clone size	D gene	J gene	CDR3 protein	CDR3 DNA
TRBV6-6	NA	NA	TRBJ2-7	CASSSTGTNYEQYF	TGTGCCAGCAGTTCTACCGGGACAAACTACGAGCAGTACTTC
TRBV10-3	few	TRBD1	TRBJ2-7	CAIRTDRGFYEQYF	TGTGCCATCAGGACGGACAGGGGTTTCTACGAGCAGTACTTC
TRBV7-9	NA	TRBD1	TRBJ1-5	CASSLAMGTDSNQPQHF	TGTGCCAGCAGCTTAGCAATGGGGACAGATAGCAATCAGCCCCAGCATTTT
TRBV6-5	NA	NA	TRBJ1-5	CASWDRTTPQHF	TGTGCCAGCTGGGACCGGACTACGCCCCAGCATTTT
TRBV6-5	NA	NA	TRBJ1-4	CASSFGHATNEKLFF	TGTGCCAGCAGTTTTGGGCATGCAACTAATGAAAAACTGTTTTTT
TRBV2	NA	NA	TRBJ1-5	CASRGGEQPQHF	TGTGCCAGCAGGGGGGGGGAACAGCCCCAGCATTTT
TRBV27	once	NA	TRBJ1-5	CASSLWAGEVNQPQHF	TGTGCCAGCAGTTTATGGGCAGGGGAGGTCAATCAGCCCCAGCATTTT
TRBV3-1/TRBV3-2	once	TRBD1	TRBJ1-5	CASSHSGQVEYSNQPQHF	TGTGCCAGCAGCCACTCCGGACAGGTCGAGTATAGCAATCAGCCCCAGCATTTT
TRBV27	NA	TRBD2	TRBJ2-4	CASSGFLAGLAKNIQYF	TGTGCCAGCAGTGGTTTTTTAGCGGGGCTAGCCAAAAACATTCAGTACTTC
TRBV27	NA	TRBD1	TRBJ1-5	CASSSGQGSNQPQHF	TGTGCCAGCAGTTCAGGACAGGGCAGCAATCAGCCCCAGCATTTT
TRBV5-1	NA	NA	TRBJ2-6	CASSLAVLGRNPGANVLTF	TGCGCCAGCAGCTTGGCCGTTTTAGGGAGGAATCCTGGGGCCAACGTCCTGACTTTC
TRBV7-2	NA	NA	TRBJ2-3	CASSPRALADTQYF	TGTGCCAGCAGCCCCCGGGCCCTAGCAGATACGCAGTATTTT
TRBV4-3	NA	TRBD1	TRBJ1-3	CASSQGAGGRNTIYF	TGCGCCAGCAGCCAAGGGGCAGGGGGTAGAAACACCATATATTTT
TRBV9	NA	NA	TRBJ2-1	CASSVVENNEQFF	TGTGCCAGCAGCGTAGTGGAGAACAATGAGCAGTTCTTC
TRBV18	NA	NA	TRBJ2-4	CASSPQGVIAKNIQYF	TGTGCCAGCTCACCACAGGGGGTAATAGCCAAAAACATTCAGTACTTC
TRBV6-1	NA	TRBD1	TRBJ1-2	CASSEAGGTGAAGYTF	TGTGCCAGCAGTGAAGCGGGCGGGACAGGGGCGGCCGGCTACACCTTC
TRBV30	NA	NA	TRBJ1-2	CAWSVYPLYGYTF	TGTGCCTGGAGTGTATACCCACTCTATGGCTACACCTTC
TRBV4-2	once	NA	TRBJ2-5	CASSQEVRRGETQYF	TGTGCCAGCAGCCAAGAAGTGAGGAGGGGGGAGACCCAGTACTTC
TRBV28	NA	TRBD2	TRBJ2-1	CASSQHSGSGYNEQFF	TGTGCCAGCAGCCAACATAGCGGGAGTGGTTACAATGAGCAGTTCTTC
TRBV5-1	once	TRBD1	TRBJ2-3	CASNPRTGGFGTDTQYF	TGCGCCAGCAACCCTCGGACAGGGGGCTTTGGCACAGATACGCAGTATTTT
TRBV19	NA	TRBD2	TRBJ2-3	CASTTSGGTDTQYF	TGTGCCAGTACTACTAGCGGGGGCACAGATACGCAGTATTTT
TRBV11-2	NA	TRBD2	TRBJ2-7	CASSRVRGTSGSWYEQYF	TGTGCCAGCAGCCGGGTCCGGGGCACTAGCGGGAGTTGGTACGAGCAGTACTTC
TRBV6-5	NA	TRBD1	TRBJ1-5	CASSYSGQGLNQPQHF	TGTGCCAGCAGTTACTCCGGACAGGGCCTCAATCAGCCCCAGCATTTT
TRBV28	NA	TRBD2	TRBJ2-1	CASSPASGGLIDNEQFF	TGTGCCAGCAGTCCCGCTAGCGGGGGGCTGATCGACAATGAGCAGTTCTTC
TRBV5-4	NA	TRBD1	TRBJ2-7	CASSPQTGTPNYEQYF	TGTGCCAGCAGCCCCCAGACAGGGACGCCGAACTACGAGCAGTACTTC
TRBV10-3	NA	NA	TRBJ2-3	CAISDKGVDTQYF	TGTGCCATCAGTGATAAAGGGGTAGATACGCAGTATTTT
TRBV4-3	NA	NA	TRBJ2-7	CASSQDRDADEQYF	TGCGCCAGCAGCCAAGATCGGGACGCGGACGAGCAGTACTTC
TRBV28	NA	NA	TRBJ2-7	CASSYTKTREQYF	TGTGCCAGCAGCTACACCAAAACGCGCGAGCAGTACTTC
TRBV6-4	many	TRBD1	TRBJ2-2	CASSASTGGTGELFF	TGTGCCAGCAGTGCCTCAACAGGGGGCACCGGGGAGCTGTTTTTT
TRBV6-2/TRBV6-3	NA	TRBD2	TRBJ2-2	CASSSLLRLAGGPRDTGELFF	TGTGCCAGCAGTTCTCTTCTCAGACTAGCGGGAGGGCCTAGGGACACCGGGGAGCTGTTTTTT
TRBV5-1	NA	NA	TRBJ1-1	CASSLAGAVGTEAFF	TGCGCCAGCAGCTTGGCTGGGGCGGTGGGCACTGAAGCTTTCTTT
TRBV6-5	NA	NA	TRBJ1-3	CASSYSGRAGNTIYF	TGTGCCAGCAGTTACTCGGGCAGGGCTGGAAACACCATATATTTT
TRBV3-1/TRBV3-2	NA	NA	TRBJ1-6	CASSRPGGGSPLHF	TGTGCCAGCAGCCGGCCTGGGGGTGGCTCACCCCTCCACTTT
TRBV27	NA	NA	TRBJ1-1	CASSLSTGTEAFF	TGTGCCAGCAGTTTATCGACTGGTACTGAAGCTTTCTTT